Presented here are 4 T cell receptor beta chains from one specimen sequenced in a study of technical replicates of blood from a few donors. The data were produced by immunoSEQ multiplex PCR, yet TCRdb's version contains in-frame clones alone and is incomplete. Among 13,000 to 15,000 clones, approximately 84% were seen once, and the ten largest hold approximately 11%. Material: PBMCs. These receptors came from a human donor in good health.

The chain recombines TRBV5-1 with TRBJ2-5; 11 bases map to TRBD1. Germline V gene sequence: CDR1 SGHRS, CDR2 YFSETQ. V trimming: 4 bases; J trimming: 3 bases; junction bases outside the gene matches: 5. The CDR3 runs 15 residues. CDR3 region: CASSRGTGGEETQYF. DNA for the CDR3: TGCGCCAGCAGCCGGGGGACAGGGGGGGAAGAGACCCAGTACTTC.

The chain joins TRBV29-1 to TRBJ2-1; 9 nucleotides agree with TRBD2. The V and J ends lost 6 bases and 4 bases, in that order; junction bases with no gene match: 4. This CDR3 is built from 13 residues. CDR1 is SQVTM and CDR2 is ANQGSEA in the germline V gene. The CDR3 nucleotides read TGCAGCGTGGTGACTAGCGGATACAATGAGCAGTTCTTC. Translated, it gives CSVVTSGYNEQFF.

This rearrangement joins TRBV5-6 to TRBJ2-5, with D possibly matching TRBD2 (5 bases). V lost 1 base, J lost 5 bases, and 12 bases lay in between. The CDR3 extends over 14 amino acids. The germline CDR1 and CDR2 sequences are SGHDT and YYEEEE. In DNA form, the CDR3 reads TGTGCCAGCAGCTTGTTTCAGGCGGGTGAGACCCAGTACTTC. It encodes CASSLFQAGETQYF.

The chain uses TRBV28 and TRBJ2-1; D gene uncertain. CDR3 length: 15 residues. Trimming left V 2 bases short and J 2 bases short, with 10 bases between. Germline CDR1 and CDR2: MDHEN and SYDVKM. CDR3 bases: TGTGCCAGCAGTTTACAACCAGATGCCTACAATGAGCAGTTCTTC. It translates to CASSLQPDAYNEQFF.